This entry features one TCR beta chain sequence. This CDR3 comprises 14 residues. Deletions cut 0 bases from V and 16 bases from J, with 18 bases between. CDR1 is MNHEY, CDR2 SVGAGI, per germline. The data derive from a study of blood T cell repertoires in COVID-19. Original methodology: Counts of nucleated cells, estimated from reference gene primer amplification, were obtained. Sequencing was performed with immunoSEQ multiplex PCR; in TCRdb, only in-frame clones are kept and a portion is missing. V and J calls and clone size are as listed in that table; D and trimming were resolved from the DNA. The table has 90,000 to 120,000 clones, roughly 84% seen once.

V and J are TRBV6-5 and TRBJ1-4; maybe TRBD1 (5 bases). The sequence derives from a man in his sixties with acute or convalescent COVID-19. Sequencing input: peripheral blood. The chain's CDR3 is CASSYSRWGGNWFF. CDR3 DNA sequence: TGTGCCAGCAGTTACTCCAGATGGGGGGGTAATTGGTTTTTT.